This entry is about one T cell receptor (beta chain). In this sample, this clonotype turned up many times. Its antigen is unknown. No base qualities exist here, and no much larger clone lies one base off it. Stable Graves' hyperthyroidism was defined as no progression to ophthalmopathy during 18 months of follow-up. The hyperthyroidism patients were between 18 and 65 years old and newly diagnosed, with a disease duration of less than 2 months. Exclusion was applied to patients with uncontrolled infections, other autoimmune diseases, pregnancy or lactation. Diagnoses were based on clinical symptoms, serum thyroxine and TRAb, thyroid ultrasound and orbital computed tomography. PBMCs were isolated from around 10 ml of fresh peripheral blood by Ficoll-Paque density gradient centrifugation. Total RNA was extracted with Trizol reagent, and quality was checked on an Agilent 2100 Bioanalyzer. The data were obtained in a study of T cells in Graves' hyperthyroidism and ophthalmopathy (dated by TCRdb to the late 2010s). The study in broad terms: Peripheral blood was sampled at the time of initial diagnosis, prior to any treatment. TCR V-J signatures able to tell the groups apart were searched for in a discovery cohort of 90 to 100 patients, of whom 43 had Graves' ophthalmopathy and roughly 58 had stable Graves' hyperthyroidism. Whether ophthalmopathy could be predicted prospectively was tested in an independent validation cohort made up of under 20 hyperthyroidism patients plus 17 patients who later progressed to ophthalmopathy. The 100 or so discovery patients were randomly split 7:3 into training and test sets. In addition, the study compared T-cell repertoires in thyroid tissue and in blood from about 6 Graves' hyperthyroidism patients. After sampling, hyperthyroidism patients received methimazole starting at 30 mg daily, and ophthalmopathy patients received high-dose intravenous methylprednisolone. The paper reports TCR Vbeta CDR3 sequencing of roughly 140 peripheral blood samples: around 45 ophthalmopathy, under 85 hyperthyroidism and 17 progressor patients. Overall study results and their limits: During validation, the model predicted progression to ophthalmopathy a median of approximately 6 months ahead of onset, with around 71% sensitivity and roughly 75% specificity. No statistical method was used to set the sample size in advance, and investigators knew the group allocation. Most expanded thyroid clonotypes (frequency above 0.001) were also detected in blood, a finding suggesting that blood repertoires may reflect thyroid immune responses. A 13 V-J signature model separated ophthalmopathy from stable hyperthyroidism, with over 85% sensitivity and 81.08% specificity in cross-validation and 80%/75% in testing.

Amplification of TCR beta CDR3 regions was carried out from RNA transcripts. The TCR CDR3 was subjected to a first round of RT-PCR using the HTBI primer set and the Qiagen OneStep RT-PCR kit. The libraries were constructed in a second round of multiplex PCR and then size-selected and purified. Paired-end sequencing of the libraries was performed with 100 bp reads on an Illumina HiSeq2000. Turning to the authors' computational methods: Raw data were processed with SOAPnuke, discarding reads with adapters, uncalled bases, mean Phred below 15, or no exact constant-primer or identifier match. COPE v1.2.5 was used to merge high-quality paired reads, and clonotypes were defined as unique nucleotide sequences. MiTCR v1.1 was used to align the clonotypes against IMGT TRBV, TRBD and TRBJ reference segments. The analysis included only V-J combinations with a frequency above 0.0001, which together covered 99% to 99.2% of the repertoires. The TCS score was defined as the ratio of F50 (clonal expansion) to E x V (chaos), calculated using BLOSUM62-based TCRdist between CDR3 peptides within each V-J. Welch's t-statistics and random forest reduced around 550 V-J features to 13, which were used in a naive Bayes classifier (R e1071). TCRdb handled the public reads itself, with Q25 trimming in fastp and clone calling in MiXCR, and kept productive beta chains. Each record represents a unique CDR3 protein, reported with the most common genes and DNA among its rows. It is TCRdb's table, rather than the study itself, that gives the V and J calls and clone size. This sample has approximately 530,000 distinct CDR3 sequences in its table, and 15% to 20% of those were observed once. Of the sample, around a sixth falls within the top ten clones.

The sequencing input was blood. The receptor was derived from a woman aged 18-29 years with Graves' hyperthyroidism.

The CDR3 region: CASSLLRGSATEQFF. The sequence in DNA is TGTGCCAGCAGTTTATTGCGCGGGAGTGCGACTGAGCAGTTCTTC. This receptor chain uses TRBV12-3 or TRBV12-4 and TRBJ2-1, with 7 middle bases fitting TRBD2. The CDR3 measures 15 amino acids from cysteine to phenylalanine. Of the read, only the CDR3 DNA is kept; its 45 bases are in frame from base 1. V trim: 2 bases; J trim: 9 bases; unmatched bases: 10.